This entry lists 20 T cell receptor beta chains sequenced from one sample in a study of blood T cell repertoires in COVID-19. Assay: immunoSEQ multiplex PCR; the TCRdb copy retains only in-frame clones and omits some. The repertoire holds around 130,000 clones, with 80% to 90% as singletons. Sequenced input: peripheral blood. Receptors were obtained from a human donor in a cohort sampled during active COVID-19.

The chain recombines TRBV5-1 with TRBJ1-1; the D gene is possibly TRBD1 (6 bases). Trimming cost V 0 bases and J 1 base, with 10 bases left between them. The V gene's germline CDR1 is SGHRS and CDR2 YFSETQ. This CDR3 spans 15 amino acids. The DNA of the CDR3 is TGCGCCAGCAGCTTGGACAGGGCCCCGAACACTGAAGCTTTCTTT. Translating it yields CASSLDRAPNTEAFF.

The chain joins TRBV7-2 to TRBJ1-5, with 8 positions matching TRBD1. Looked up from germline, CDR1 is SGHTA and CDR2 is FQGNSA. J lost 10 bases, V lost 0 bases, and 8 bases had no gene match. The CDR3 loop spans 15 amino acids. The CDR3 is CASSLALPGGGPQHF. The CDR3 bases are TGTGCCAGCAGCTTAGCGCTACCAGGGGGCGGACCCCAGCATTTT.

J is TRBJ1-5 and V is TRBV19; D perhaps matches TRBD1 (6 bases). The V gene lost 3 bases and the J gene lost 5 bases, with 11 bases spanning the gap. Germline CDR1 and CDR2: LNHDA and SQIVND (reference sequence). The CDR3 length is 14 residues. CDR3 loop: CASSMMTGDQPQHF. For the CDR3, the DNA is TGTGCCAGTAGTATGATGACAGGAGATCAGCCCCAGCATTTT.

This sequence joins TRBV19 and TRBJ1-1, with D perhaps TRBD1 (6 bases). Germline V lookup: CDR1 LNHDA, CDR2 SQIVND (reference sequence). Trimming pared 6 bases from V and 0 bases from J, leaving 11 bases between. This CDR3 is built from 14 residues. CDR3 sequence: CASSYREMNTEAFF. CDR3 nucleotides: TGTGCCAGTAGCTACAGGGAAATGAACACTGAAGCTTTCTTT.

This chain links TRBV6-5 with TRBJ1-2; D is ambiguous. CDR1 is MNHEY and CDR2 is SVGAGI in the germline V gene. The ends were cut back, 1 base at V and 8 bases at J, with 14 bases in the middle. The CDR3 is 14 amino acids. CDR3 sequence reads: CASSYWEGADGYTF. CDR3 DNA sequence: TGTGCCAGCAGTTACTGGGAGGGAGCGGACGGCTACACCTTC.

The V call is TRBV6-1, the J call TRBJ1-5, with 8 nucleotides matching TRBD1. V was pared by 4 bases and J by 0 bases, with 8 bases of the junction left unmatched. This CDR3 comprises 17 residues. Per germline, CDR1 MNHNS and CDR2 SASEGT. The CDR3 nucleotides read TGTGCCAGCAGTGGGGACAGGACTTCCTATAGCAATCAGCCCCAGCATTTT. This sequence encodes CASSGDRTSYSNQPQHF.

This clone was observed a single time. The V call is TRBV7-2, the J call TRBJ2-1, with 9 bases matching TRBD2. The CDR3 consists of 16 residues. The germline V gene has CDR1 SGHTA and CDR2 FQGNSA. V gave up 3 bases and J gave up 3 bases; unmatched junction bases: 6. The CDR3 DNA reads TGTGCCAGCAGCTTCACCGGGACTAGCTACTACAATGAGCAGTTCTTC. This gives the protein CASSFTGTSYYNEQFF.

The V gene is TRBV4-2, the J gene TRBJ2-5; 12 nucleotides match TRBD2. The CDR3 extends over 17 amino acids. The J segment lost 2 bases and the V segment lost 0 bases, leaving 4 bases of the junction unmatched. In germline, CDR1 is LGHNA, CDR2 YNFKEQ. This CDR3 reads CASSQDRTSGEQETQYF. As DNA, the CDR3 is TGTGCCAGCAGCCAAGACAGGACTAGCGGGGAGCAAGAGACCCAGTACTTC.

The gene calls are TRBV10-3 and TRBJ2-3; 7 bases are shared with TRBD2. V was clipped by 1 base and J by 10 bases; unmatched bases: 2. Germline V gives CDR1 ENHRY, CDR2 SYGVKD. CDR3 size: 12 residues. The CDR3 DNA follows: TGTGCCATCAGTGAGTACCGGGAGGCGCAGTATTTT. Translating gives CAISEYREAQYF.

The rearrangement joins TRBV5-4 to TRBJ2-1; TRBD1 aligns across 12 bases. CDR1 SGHNT and CDR2 YYREEE come from the germline V gene (reference sequence). With V trimmed by 2 bases and J by 9 bases, 3 bases remained unmatched. The CDR3 contains 14 residues. CDR3: CASSLGTGGVEQFF. CDR3 nucleotide sequence: TGTGCCAGCAGCTTAGGGACAGGGGGCGTTGAGCAGTTCTTC.

This chain uses TRBV9 with TRBJ2-2, with 8 nucleotides matching TRBD2. The CDR3 contains 15 residues. CDR1 SGDLS and CDR2 YYNGEE come from the germline V gene. The V gene end was trimmed by 7 bases and the J gene end by 6 bases; junction bases not matched to a gene: 11. CDR3 DNA: TGTGCCAGCGGTAGTGGGGCGGGGGGTCCCGGGGAGCTGTTTTTT. Protein product: CASGSGAGGPGELFF.

Worth noting for this clone: The sample carries other DNA sequences with the same CDR3. The chain employs TRBV10-1 and TRBJ2-3; D is undetermined. Trimming shortened V by 3 bases and J by 1 base, and 5 bases separated the two germline ends. Germline loops: CDR1 WNHNN, CDR2 SYGVQD (reference sequence). The CDR3 totals 13 residues. CDR3 loop: CASSEAGTDTQYF. In nucleotides, the CDR3 is TGCGCCAGCAGTGAAGCCGGCACAGATACGCAGTATTTT.

The DNA for the CDR3 is TGCGCCAGCAGCCAGTCGATAGCGGGCTCTGGAAACACCATATATTTT. Protein product: CASSQSIAGSGNTIYF. The chain couples TRBV5-1 to TRBJ1-3; D is undetermined. Trimming took off 4 bases at V and 0 bases at J, with 14 bases between the two ends. The CDR3 extends over 16 amino acids. Germline V gene data show CDR1 as SGHRS and CDR2 as YFSETQ.

The chain employs TRBV19 and TRBJ2-1; 16 bases agree with TRBD2. The CDR3 totals 14 residues. The V segment lost 9 bases and the J segment 10 bases; nucleotides outside the gene matches: 6. Germline V gene lookup returns CDR1 LNHDA and CDR2 SQIVND (reference sequence). The CDR3 bases are TGTGCCAGCGCGCCGGGACTAGCGGGGGGGGAGCAGTTCTTC. This codes for CASAPGLAGGEQFF.

The chain uses TRBV20-1 and TRBJ1-4; tentative D call: TRBD1 (6 bases). CDR1 is DFQATT and CDR2 is SNEGSKA in the germline V gene (reference sequence). V lost 3 bases, J lost 3 bases, and 14 bases lay in between. This CDR3 is built from 15 residues. Written as DNA, the CDR3 is TGCAGTGCTAGTATGGGGGCTTTGGCTAATGAAAAACTGTTTTTT. Protein sequence: CSASMGALANEKLFF.

The CDR3 protein is CASRGDRNTGELFF. The CDR3 DNA reads TGTGCCAGCAGGGGGGACAGGAACACCGGGGAGCTGTTTTTT. The chain uses TRBV2 and TRBJ2-2; 7 bases line up with TRBD1. Per germline, CDR1 SNHLY and CDR2 FYNNEI. CDR3 length: 14 amino acids. V was clipped by 6 bases and J by 1 base; unmatched bases: 2. The full variable domain, with the rest looked up from reference TRBV2 and TRBJ2-2, is EPEVTQTPSHQVTQMGQEVILRCVPISNHLYFYWYRQILGQKVEFLVSFYNNEISEKSEIFDDQFSVERPDGSNFTLKIRSTKLEDSAMYFCASRGDRNTGELFFGEGSRLTVL.

The chain is built from TRBV6-5 and TRBJ2-7, with 8 nucleotides matching TRBD1. This CDR3 region has 13 residues. V was pared by 8 bases and J by 2 bases, with 5 bases of the junction left unmatched. CDR1 MNHEY and CDR2 SVGAGI come from the germline V gene. The CDR3 loop is CASRQGIAYEQYF. Written as DNA, the CDR3 is TGTGCCAGCCGACAGGGGATAGCCTACGAGCAGTACTTC.

The rearrangement uses TRBV6-5 and TRBJ2-2; TRBD1 is a possible D gene (5 bases). This CDR3 is 15 amino acids long. The V gene's germline CDR1 is MNHEY and CDR2 SVGAGI. Trimming took off 2 bases at V and 1 base at J, with 8 bases between the two ends. The CDR3 loop reads CASSYRQGNTGELFF. The CDR3 DNA reads as TGTGCCAGCAGTTACCGGCAGGGGAACACCGGGGAGCTGTTTTTT.

The chain couples TRBV19 to TRBJ1-1, with TRBD1 identical over 8 bases. The germline CDR1 and CDR2 sequences are LNHDA and SQIVND (reference sequence). V was pared by 4 bases and J by 5 bases, with 9 bases of the junction left unmatched. The CDR3 length is 15 residues. The CDR3 nucleotides are TGTGCCAGTAGTACCGTGACAGGGGCGGGGACTGAAGCTTTCTTT. Amino acids: CASSTVTGAGTEAFF.

This clone was counted a few times. The rearrangement links TRBV10-1 to TRBJ1-1; D is unresolved. Germline V gives CDR1 WNHNN, CDR2 SYGVQD (reference sequence). This CDR3 region has 15 residues. Trimming removed 0 bases at V and 1 base at J, with 9 bases between. CDR3 coding DNA: TGCGCCAGCAGTGAGTCGCCACGGGGGAACACTGAAGCTTTCTTT. Its protein product is CASSESPRGNTEAFF.